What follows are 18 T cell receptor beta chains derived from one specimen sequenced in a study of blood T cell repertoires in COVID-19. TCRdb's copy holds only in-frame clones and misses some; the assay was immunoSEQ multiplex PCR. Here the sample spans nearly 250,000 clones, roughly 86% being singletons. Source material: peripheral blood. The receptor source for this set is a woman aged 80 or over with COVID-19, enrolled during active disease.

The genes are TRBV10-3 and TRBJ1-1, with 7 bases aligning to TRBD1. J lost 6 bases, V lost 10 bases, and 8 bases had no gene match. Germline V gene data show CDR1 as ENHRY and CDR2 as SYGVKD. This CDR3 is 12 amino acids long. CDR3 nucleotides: TGTGCCACGAGACAGGGAGCCGCTGAAGCTTTCTTT. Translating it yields CATRQGAAEAFF.

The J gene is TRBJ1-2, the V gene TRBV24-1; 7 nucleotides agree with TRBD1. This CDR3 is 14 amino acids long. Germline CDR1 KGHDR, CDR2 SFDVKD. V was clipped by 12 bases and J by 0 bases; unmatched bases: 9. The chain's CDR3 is CAPDRQGANYGYTF. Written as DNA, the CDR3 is TGTGCCCCTGATAGACAGGGAGCTAACTATGGCTACACCTTC.

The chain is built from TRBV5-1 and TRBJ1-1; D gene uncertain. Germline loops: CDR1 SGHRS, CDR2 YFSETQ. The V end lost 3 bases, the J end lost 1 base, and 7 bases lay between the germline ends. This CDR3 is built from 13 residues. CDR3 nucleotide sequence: TGCGCCAGCAGCTCGGCGGGGAACACTGAAGCTTTCTTT. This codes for CASSSAGNTEAFF.

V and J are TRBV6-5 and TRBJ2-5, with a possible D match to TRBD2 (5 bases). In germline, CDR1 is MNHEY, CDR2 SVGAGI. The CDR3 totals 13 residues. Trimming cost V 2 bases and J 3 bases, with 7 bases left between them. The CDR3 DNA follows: TGTGCCAGCAGTTACGGAGCGGAAGAGACCCAGTACTTC. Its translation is CASSYGAEETQYF.

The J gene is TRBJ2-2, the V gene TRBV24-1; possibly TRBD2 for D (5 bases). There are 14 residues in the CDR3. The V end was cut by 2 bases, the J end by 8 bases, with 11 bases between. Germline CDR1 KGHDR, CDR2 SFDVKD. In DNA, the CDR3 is TGTGCCACCAGTGATTCAGGACGGACTGGGGAGCTGTTTTTT. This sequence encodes CATSDSGRTGELFF.

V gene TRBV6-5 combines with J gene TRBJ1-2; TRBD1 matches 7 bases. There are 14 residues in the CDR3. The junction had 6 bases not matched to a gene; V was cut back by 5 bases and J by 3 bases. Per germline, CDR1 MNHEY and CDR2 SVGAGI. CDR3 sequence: CASSPPGGDYGYTF. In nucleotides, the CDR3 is TGTGCCAGCAGTCCCCCAGGGGGAGACTATGGCTACACCTTC.

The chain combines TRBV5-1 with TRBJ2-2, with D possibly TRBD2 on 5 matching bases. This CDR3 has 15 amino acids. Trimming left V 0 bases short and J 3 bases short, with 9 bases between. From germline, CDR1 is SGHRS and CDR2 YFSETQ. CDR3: CASSLVGADTGELFF. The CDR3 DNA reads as TGCGCCAGCAGCTTGGTGGGAGCGGACACCGGGGAGCTGTTTTTT.

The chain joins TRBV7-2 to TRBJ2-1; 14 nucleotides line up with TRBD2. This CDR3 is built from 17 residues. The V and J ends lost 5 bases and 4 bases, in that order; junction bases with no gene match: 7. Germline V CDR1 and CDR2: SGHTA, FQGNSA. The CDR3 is CASSPRTSGGKYNEQFF. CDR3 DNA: TGTGCCAGCAGCCCACGGACTAGCGGGGGGAAATACAATGAGCAGTTCTTC.

The CDR3: CASSLEARGTEAFF. For the CDR3, the DNA is TGTGCCAGCAGCTTAGAGGCCCGCGGTACTGAAGCTTTCTTT. This chain links TRBV7-8 with TRBJ1-1; D is undetermined. CDR1 and CDR2 from the germline V gene are SGHVS and FQNEAQ. The V end was cut by 1 base, the J end by 5 bases, with 11 bases between. CDR3 length equals 14 residues. The full variable domain, completed using reference TRBV7-8 and TRBJ1-1, is GAGVSQSPRYKVAKRGQDVALRCDPISGHVSLFWYQQALGQGPEFLTYFQNEAQLDKSGLPSDRFFAERPEGSVSTLKIQRTQQEDSAVYLCASSLEARGTEAFFGQGTRLTVV.

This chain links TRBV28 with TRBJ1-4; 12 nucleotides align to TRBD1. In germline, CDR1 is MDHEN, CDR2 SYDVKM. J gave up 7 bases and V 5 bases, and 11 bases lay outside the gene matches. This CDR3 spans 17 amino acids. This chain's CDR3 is CASSLGGQGARGEKLFF. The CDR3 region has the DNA TGTGCCAGCAGTCTTGGGGGACAGGGGGCCCGGGGTGAAAAACTGTTTTTT.

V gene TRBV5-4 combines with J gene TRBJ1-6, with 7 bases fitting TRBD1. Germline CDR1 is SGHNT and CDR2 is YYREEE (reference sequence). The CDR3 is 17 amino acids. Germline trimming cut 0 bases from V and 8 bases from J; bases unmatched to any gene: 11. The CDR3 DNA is TGTGCCAGCAGCTTGGCGAGGGGACAGCCTCCATATTCACCCCTCCACTTT. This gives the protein CASSLARGQPPYSPLHF.

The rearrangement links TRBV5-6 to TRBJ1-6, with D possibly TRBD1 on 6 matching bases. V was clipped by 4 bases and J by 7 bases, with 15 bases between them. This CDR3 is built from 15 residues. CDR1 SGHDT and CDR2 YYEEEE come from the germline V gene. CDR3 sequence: CASSGQGLGNSPLHF. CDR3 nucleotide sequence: TGTGCCAGCAGCGGGCAGGGGCTGGGGAATTCACCCCTCCACTTT.

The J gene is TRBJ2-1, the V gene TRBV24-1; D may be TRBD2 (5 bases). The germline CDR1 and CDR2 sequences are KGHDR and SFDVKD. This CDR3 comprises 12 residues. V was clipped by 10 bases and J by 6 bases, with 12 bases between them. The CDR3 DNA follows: TGTGCCACTATCTCGGCGGGCAATGAGCAGTTCTTC. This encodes CATISAGNEQFF.

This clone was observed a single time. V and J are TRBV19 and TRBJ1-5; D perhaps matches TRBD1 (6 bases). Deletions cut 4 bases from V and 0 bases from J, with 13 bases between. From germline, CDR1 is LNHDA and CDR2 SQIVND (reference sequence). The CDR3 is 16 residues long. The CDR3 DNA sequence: TGTGCCAGTAGTAGAATTGAGGACAGTAGCAATCAGCCCCAGCATTTT. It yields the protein CASSRIEDSSNQPQHF. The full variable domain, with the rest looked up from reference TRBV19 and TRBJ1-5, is DGGITQSPKYLFRKEGQNVTLSCEQNLNHDAMYWYRQDPGQGLRLIYYSQIVNDFQKGDIAEGYSVSREKKESFPLTVTSAQKNPTAFYLCASSRIEDSSNQPQHFGDGTRLSIL.

This chain's CDR3 is CASSSPGQYNEQFF. The CDR3 DNA reads as TGTGCCAGCAGCTCCCCGGGACAGTACAATGAGCAGTTCTTC. The chain employs TRBV7-2 and TRBJ2-1; 7 bases map to TRBD1. Germline V gene lookup returns CDR1 SGHTA and CDR2 FQGNSA. The V segment lost 4 bases and the J segment 4 bases; nucleotides outside the gene matches: 4. The CDR3 is 14 residues long.

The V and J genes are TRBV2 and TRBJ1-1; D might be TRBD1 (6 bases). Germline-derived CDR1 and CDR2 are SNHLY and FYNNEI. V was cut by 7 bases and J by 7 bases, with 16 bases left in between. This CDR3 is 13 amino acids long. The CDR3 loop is CASTGQNLYEAFF. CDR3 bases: TGTGCCAGCACCGGACAGAACCTTTATGAAGCTTTCTTT.

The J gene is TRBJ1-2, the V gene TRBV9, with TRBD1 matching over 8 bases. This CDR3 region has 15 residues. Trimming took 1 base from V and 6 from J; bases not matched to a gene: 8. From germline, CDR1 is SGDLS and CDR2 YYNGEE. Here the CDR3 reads CASSVQGANVNGYTF. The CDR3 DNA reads TGTGCCAGCAGCGTACAGGGGGCAAATGTGAATGGCTACACCTTC.

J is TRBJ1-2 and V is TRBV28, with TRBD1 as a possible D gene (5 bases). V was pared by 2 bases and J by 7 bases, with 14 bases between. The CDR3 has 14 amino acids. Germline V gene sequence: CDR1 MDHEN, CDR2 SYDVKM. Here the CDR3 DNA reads TGTGCCAGCAGTTTAAGACGGGTCGGGGGTGGCTACACCTTC. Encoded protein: CASSLRRVGGGYTF.